The clone carrying this TCR beta chain has a handful of counts. Its antigen remains unidentified. TCRdb recomputed calls from the reads with MiXCR, one row per CDR3 protein. The table shows approximately 300,000 distinct CDR3 sequences, with approximately 32% occurring only once. The data are from a study of T cell repertoires in cytomegalovirus infection. For the study at large: Recently identified HLA-C-restricted CMV epitopes and well-studied HLA-B-restricted CMV epitopes were used by the study. Based on public TCR beta signatures, there were indications of CMV infection and of a matching HLA type.

V dropped 4 bases and J dropped 1 base, with 16 bases sitting between them. The V gene's germline CDR1 is LGHDT and CDR2 YNNKEL (reference sequence). CDR3 length: 17 amino acids. Notes on the study in general: The cumulative frequency of public TCR beta families identified carriers of CMV plus the relevant HLA. The ex vivo response showed dominance by HLA-C-restricted CMV-specific TCR beta clonotypes.

This TCR was sampled from a human donor in good health (CMV status not recorded). Some clones in this sample may be carry-over from other donors' samples. Here the sequenced sample was cultured PBMCs, taken from culture after CMV antigen stimulation. The chain combines TRBV3-1 with TRBJ1-4; D may be TRBD1 (6 bases). The CDR3 spells CASSPVGGSRTNEKLFF. As DNA, the CDR3 is TGTGCCAGCAGCCCAGTTGGGGGCTCAAGAACTAATGAAAAACTGTTTTTT.